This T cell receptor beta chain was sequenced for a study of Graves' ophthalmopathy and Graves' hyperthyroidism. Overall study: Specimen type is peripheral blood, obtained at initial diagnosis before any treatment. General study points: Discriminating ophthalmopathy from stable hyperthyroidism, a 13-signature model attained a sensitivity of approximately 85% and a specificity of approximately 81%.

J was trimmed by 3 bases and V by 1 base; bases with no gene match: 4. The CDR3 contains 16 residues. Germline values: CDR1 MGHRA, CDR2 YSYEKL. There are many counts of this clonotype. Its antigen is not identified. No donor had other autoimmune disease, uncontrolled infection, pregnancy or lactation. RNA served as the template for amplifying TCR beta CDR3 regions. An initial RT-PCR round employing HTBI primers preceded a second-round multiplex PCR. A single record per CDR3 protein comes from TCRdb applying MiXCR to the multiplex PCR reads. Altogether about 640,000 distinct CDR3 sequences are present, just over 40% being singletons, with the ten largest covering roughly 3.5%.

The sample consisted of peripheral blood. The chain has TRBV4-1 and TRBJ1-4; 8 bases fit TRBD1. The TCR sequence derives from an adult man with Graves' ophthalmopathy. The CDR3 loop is CASSQAVGQANEKLFF. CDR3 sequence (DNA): TGCGCCAGCAGCCAAGCAGTGGGACAGGCTAATGAAAAACTGTTTTTT.